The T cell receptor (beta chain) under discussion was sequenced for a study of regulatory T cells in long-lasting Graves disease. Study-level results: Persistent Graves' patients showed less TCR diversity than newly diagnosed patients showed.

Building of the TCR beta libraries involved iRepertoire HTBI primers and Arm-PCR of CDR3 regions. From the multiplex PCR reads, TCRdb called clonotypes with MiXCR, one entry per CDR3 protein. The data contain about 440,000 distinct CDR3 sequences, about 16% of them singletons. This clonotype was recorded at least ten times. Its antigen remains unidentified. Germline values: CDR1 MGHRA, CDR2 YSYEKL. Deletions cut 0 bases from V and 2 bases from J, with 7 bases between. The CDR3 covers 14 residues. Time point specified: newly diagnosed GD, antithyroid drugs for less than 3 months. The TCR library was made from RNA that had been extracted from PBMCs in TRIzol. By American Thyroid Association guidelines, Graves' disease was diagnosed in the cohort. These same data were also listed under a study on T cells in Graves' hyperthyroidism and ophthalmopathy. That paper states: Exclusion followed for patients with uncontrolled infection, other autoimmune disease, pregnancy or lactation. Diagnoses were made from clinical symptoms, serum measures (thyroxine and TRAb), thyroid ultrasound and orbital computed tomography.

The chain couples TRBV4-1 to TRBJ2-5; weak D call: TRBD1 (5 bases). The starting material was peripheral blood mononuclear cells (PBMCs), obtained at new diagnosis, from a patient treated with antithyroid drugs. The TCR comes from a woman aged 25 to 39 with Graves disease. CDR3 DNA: TGCGCCAGCAGCCAAGATCCAGGGCAAGAGACCCAGTACTTC. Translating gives CASSQDPGQETQYF.